The TCR beta chain under discussion was sequenced for a study of T cell responses to AZD1222 COVID-19 vaccine. Study information: Second-dose recipients at about 4 or about 12 weeks were treated as one pooled group.

Generated by immunoSEQ multiplex PCR, the TCRdb table keeps only in-frame clones and is missing some. The sample lists some 120,000 clones, about 92% occurring once. Study conclusions and caveats: Vaccine-associated CD4 TCRs ranged over spike, dominating at 160-218 and 743-854. None of the repertoires were sampled until the peak T cell response had passed. The study reported that nearly half of spike-specific TCRs target unmutated variant regions.

This clone was observed a handful of times. Its antigen is not known. Different DNA sequences within this sample yield the same CDR3. The source is an adult in good health. The specimen comprised peripheral blood, sampled on day 0 of AZD1222 vaccination.

CDR3: CASSALAGAYNEQFF. For the CDR3, the DNA is TGTGCCAGCAGTGCACTAGCGGGAGCCTACAATGAGCAGTTCTTC. This chain joins TRBV6-4 and TRBJ2-1; 11 positions agree with TRBD2. CDR1 and CDR2 from the germline V gene are MRHNA and SNTAGT. The CDR3 covers 15 residues. The V segment lost 4 bases and the J segment 2 bases; nucleotides outside the gene matches: 1.